This is a list of T cell receptor beta chains from one sample in a study of Ad26.COV2.S vaccination and SARS-CoV-2 variants. Profiling relied on immunoSEQ multiplex PCR, and the TCRdb table lists in-frame clones only, not all of them. Altogether hundreds of thousands of clones are present, roughly 91% being singletons, with the ten largest covering around 3.6%. Sequenced here: peripheral blood, sampled in a trial of Ad26.COV2.S vaccine versus placebo. These receptors were obtained from a person aged 18-65 years who received the Ad26.COV2.S COVID-19 vaccine or a placebo. CDR3s include the opening cysteine and the closing phenylalanine or tryptophan. D genes are given only for firm matches.

v_gene,d_gene,j_gene,CDR3aa
TRBV30,TRBD2,TRBJ2-7,CAWCGGAEIEQYF
TRBV7-8,TRBD1,TRBJ2-7,CASSQGTLTGFGEQYF
TRBV19,-,TRBJ1-2,CASSYREDYGYTF
TRBV5-4,-,TRBJ1-4,CASSLDGRDEKLFF
TRBV30,-,TRBJ1-1,CAWSDVMNTEAFF
TRBV5-1,-,TRBJ1-5,CASSLDLQTQQHF
TRBV4-1,-,TRBJ1-2,CASSQVGTTSYTF
TRBV19,TRBD1,TRBJ1-2,CASSGTGVMRNYGYTF
TRBV3-1/TRBV3-2,-,TRBJ2-3,CASSQGPGSWDTQYF
TRBV27,-,TRBJ2-3,CASRQGRFSTDTQYF
TRBV30,-,TRBJ1-1,CAWRGRMNTEAFF
TRBV7-9,TRBD1,TRBJ1-2,CASSQSYGQAFF
TRBV30,-,TRBJ2-5,CAWSVLQETQYF
TRBV19,TRBD1,TRBJ2-7,CASRGTGSSYEQYF
TRBV30,TRBD1,TRBJ2-7,CAWSPDRLAYEQYF
TRBV11-2,TRBD1,TRBJ1-2,CASSLDLGTGLLTNYGYTF
TRBV19,TRBD2,TRBJ2-1,CASRLAGGPGNEQFF
TRBV5-1,TRBD1,TRBJ2-5,CASSSGTGEETQYF
TRBV20-1,-,TRBJ1-2,CSANHGGYTF
TRBV27,TRBD1,TRBJ2-2,CASSPNRGWTGELFF
TRBV6-5,-,TRBJ1-3,CASSPGDALRNTIYF
TRBV7-9,-,TRBJ2-1,CASSKRQNEQFF
TRBV30,TRBD1,TRBJ1-6,CAWSPGGGYSPLHF
TRBV6-5,TRBD2,TRBJ2-5,CASSYWGSSGGLAQYF
TRBV5-8,-,TRBJ1-2,CASSTTPSFLTGYTF
TRBV5-5,TRBD1,TRBJ1-2,CASSSGTDYGYTF
TRBV7-2,-,TRBJ2-3,CASSLVLSGTDTQYF
TRBV10-2,-,TRBJ1-1,CASSGTAESSEAFF
TRBV10-3,-,TRBJ1-5,CAISRTGEGSQPQHF
TRBV19,-,TRBJ2-7,CASSIDRVGESSYEQYF
TRBV7-9,-,TRBJ2-1,CASSLVAASYNEQFF
TRBV27,-,TRBJ2-7,CASSAGSYYEQYF
TRBV18,TRBD1,TRBJ1-3,CASSPGTGGAGPGNTIYF
TRBV7-3,-,TRBJ1-1,CASSIDRTEAFF
TRBV29-1,TRBD2,TRBJ2-5,CSVGSGTTGGETQYF
TRBV12-3/TRBV12-4,-,TRBJ2-5,CASSLEVGETQYF
TRBV30,TRBD1,TRBJ1-1,CAWSRQGGEAFF
TRBV5-1,-,TRBJ2-2,CASSLRGNTGELFF
TRBV6-2/TRBV6-3,-,TRBJ1-5,CASSTTGRDQPQHF
TRBV14,-,TRBJ1-2,CASSQWDGLYGYTF
TRBV9,-,TRBJ1-2,CASSPGTALGGYTF
TRBV24-1,-,TRBJ2-7,CATSVSAGLYEQYF
TRBV7-9,-,TRBJ2-7,CASSLAPQGYEQYF
TRBV27,-,TRBJ2-3,CASSLGRDTQYF
TRBV12-5,-,TRBJ2-5,CASGLSPEKGQETQYF
TRBV18,-,TRBJ1-1,CASSPTSTPNTEAFF
TRBV6-4,-,TRBJ1-5,CASICGQGNQPQHF
TRBV12-5,TRBD1,TRBJ1-2,CAGWGTELNYGYTF
TRBV4-2,-,TRBJ1-3,CASSPLGTRETIYF
TRBV25-1,-,TRBJ1-5,CASSEYGSNQPQHF
TRBV7-9,-,TRBJ2-7,CASSPGSYEQYF
TRBV5-1,-,TRBJ1-6,CASSSGGRSYNSPLHF
TRBV3-1/TRBV3-2,-,TRBJ2-6,CASSHTSSGANVLTF
TRBV4-3,-,TRBJ2-6,CASSHRTTTVLGANVLTF
TRBV29-1,TRBD2,TRBJ2-7,CSVYQRGTNEQYF
TRBV7-2,TRBD2,TRBJ2-5,CASSLGPGGETQYF
TRBV7-2,TRBD1,TRBJ2-1,CASSLVGTASNEQFF